This T cell receptor (beta chain) was captured in a study of naive and memory T cell subsets. Study findings and constraints: Especially in CD8 cells, naive repertoires contained a few larger clonotypes, possibly CD45RA-re-expressing memory cells.

The CDR3 consists of 13 residues. V was pared by 5 bases and J by 7 bases, with 2 bases of the junction left unmatched. Germline assignment: CDR1 SGHRS and CDR2 YFSETQ. To note about this clonotype: Its specificity is not known.

The beta constant-region primer was an equimolar mix of two oligonucleotides covering TRBC1 and TRBC2. Four rounds of PCR amplified the ligated cDNA using nested alpha and beta constant-region primers plus SP2. TCRdb reprocessed the UMI-ligation and nested PCR reads with MiXCR, giving one entry per CDR3 protein. Counted here are around 140,000 distinct CDR3 sequences, about 23% occurring once; the ten biggest clones make up over 0.09%. Specimen: naive CD4+ T cells from blood. The source is a human donor in good health. The V gene is TRBV5-1, the J gene TRBJ1-6; 8 bases match TRBD1. CDR3 DNA sequence: TGCGCCAGCAGGGACAGGGAAAATTCACCCCTCCACTTT. It encodes CASRDRENSPLHF. The variable domain in full, with the rest retrieved from reference TRBV5-1 and TRBJ1-6, is KAGVTQTPRYLIKTRGQQVTLSCSPISGHRSVSWYQQTPGQGLQFLFEYFSETQRNKGNFPGRFSGRQFSNSRSEMNVSTLELGDSALYLCASRDRENSPLHFGNGTRLTVT.